This TCR beta chain is drawn from a study of OX40 agonist ivuxolimab in advanced cancers. From germline, CDR1 is SGHRS and CDR2 YFSETQ. This CDR3 has 16 residues. After removal of 4 bases from V and 3 bases from J, the junction contained 9 bases not matched to a gene. Whole-study results and caveats: Clonal expansion among partial responders at 0.1-3.0 mg/kg ranked near the lowest. On average, a greater number of expanded clones characterised CD8+ T cells relative to CD4+.

On this clone itself: Its antigen remains unknown.

Sequenced by immunoSEQ multiplex PCR; TCRdb stores in-frame clones only, minus some. The sample holds tens of thousands of clones, 90% to 95% seen once. The source material was CD4+ or CD8+ T cells sorted from blood, sampled in a trial of the OX40 agonist ivuxolimab. The TCR originated in an adult with an advanced solid tumor such as melanoma, head and neck, liver or kidney cancer. This chain joins TRBV5-1 and TRBJ2-3; the match to TRBD2 covers 9 bases. Here the CDR3 reads CASSQFGLAGTDTQYF. CDR3 DNA: TGCGCCAGCAGCCAATTCGGGCTAGCGGGAACAGATACGCAGTATTTT.